This T cell receptor beta chain was obtained from a study of cytomegalovirus exposure and HLA in healthy donors. In the PCR, 60 Vbeta and 13 Jbeta primers were used. Clones were read by immunoSEQ multiplex PCR, and TCRdb kept only the in-frame ones, dropping some. The profile shows more than 95,000 clones, more than 9% of them singletons. Germline V gene sequence: CDR1 SGHDT, CDR2 YYEEEE. The CDR3 has 16 residues. V gave up 4 bases and J gave up 2 bases; unmatched junction bases: 12. V usage is TRBV5-6 and J usage is TRBJ2-7, with TRBD2 identical over 7 bases. The source material was PBMCs. The clonotype comes from a woman aged 18-29 years in good health and CMV-seropositive. The chain's CDR3 is CASSVLTSVRPYEQYF. In nucleotides, the CDR3 is TGTGCCAGCAGCGTGCTTACTAGCGTGAGGCCCTACGAGCAGTACTTC.